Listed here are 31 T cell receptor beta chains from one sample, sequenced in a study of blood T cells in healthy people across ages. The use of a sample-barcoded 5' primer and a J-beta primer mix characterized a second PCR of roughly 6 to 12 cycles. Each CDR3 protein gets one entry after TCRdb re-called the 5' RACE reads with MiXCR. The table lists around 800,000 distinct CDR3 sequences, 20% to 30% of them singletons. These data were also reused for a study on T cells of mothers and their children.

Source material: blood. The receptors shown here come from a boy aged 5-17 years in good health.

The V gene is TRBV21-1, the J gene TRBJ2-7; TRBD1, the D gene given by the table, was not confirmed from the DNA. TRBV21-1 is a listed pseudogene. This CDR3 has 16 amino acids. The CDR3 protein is CASSKEWGTGGGEQYF. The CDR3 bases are TGTGCCAGCAGCAAAGAGTGGGGGACAGGGGGGGGCGAGCAGTACTTC.

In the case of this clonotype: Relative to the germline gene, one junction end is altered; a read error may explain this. The CDR3 loop is CGARIRETQYF. The CDR3 coding sequence is TGCGGTGCTAGAATTCGGGAGACCCAGTACTTC. The V and J genes are TRBV20-1 and TRBJ2-5; no clear D. The germline V gene encodes CDR1 DFQATT and CDR2 SNEGSKA (reference sequence). This CDR3 region has 11 residues.

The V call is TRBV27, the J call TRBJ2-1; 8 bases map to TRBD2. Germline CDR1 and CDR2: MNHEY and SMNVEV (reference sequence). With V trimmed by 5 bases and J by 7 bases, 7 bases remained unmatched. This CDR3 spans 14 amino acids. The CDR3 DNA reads TGTGCCAGCAGTGAAGCGGGGGATGATAATGAGCAGTTCTTC. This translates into CASSEAGDDNEQFF.

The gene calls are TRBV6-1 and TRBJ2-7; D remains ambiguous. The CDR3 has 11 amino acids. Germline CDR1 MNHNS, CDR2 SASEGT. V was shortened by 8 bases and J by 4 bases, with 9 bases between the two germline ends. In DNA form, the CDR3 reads TGTGCCAGCCACATGAATTACGAGCAGTACTTC. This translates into CASHMNYEQYF.

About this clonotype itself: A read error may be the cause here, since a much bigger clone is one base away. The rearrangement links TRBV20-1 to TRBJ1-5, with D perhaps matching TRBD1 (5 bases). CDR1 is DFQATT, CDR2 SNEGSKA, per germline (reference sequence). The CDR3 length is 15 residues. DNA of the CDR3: TGCAATGCTAGGGGTATAGGCGGGGCAGGCCAGCCCCAGCATTTT. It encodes CNARGIGGAGQPQHF.

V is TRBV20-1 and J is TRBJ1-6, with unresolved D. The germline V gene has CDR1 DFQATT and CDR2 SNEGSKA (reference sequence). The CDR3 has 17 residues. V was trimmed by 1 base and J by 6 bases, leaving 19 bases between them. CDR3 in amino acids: CSARAWELRETNSPLHF. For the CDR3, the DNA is TGCAGTGCTAGAGCTTGGGAACTGAGGGAAACTAATTCACCCCTCCACTTT.

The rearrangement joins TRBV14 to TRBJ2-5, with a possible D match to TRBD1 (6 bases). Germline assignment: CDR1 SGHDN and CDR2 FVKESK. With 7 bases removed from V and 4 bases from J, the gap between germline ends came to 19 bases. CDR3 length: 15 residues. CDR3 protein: CASNSARGGRETQYF. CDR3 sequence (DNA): TGTGCCAGCAACTCCGCTAGAGGGGGACGAGAGACCCAGTACTTC. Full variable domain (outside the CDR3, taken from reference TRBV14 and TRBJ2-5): EAGVTQFPSHSVIEKGQTVTLRCDPISGHDNLYWYRRVMGKEIKFLLHFVKESKQDESGMPNNRFLAERTGGTYSTLKVQPAELEDSGVYFCASNSARGGRETQYFGPGTRLLVL.

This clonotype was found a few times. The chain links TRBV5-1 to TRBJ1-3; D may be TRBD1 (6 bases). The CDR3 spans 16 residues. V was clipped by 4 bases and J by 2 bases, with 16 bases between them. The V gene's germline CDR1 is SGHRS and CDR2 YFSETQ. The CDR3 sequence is CASSREGTMTGNTIYF. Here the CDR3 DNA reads TGCGCCAGCAGCCGTGAAGGGACAATGACTGGAAACACCATATATTTT.

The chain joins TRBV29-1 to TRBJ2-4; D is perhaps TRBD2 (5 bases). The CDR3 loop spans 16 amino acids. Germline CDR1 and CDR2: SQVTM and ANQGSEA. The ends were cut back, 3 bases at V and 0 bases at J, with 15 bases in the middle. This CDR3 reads CSVEGFSASAKNIQYF. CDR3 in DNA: TGCAGCGTTGAGGGTTTTAGCGCTTCAGCCAAAAACATTCAGTACTTC.

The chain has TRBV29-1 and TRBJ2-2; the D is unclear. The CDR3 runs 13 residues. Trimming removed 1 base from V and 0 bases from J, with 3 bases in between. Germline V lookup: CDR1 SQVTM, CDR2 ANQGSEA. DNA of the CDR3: TGCAGCGTTGAAGTAGCGAACACCGGGGAGCTGTTTTTT. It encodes CSVEVANTGELFF.

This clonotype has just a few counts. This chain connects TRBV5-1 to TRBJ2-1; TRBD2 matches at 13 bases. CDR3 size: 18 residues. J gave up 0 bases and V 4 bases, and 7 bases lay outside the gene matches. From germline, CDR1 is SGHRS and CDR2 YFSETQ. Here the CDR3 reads CASSRTSGGMDSYNEQFF. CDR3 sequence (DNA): TGCGCCAGCAGCCGGACTAGCGGGGGAATGGACTCCTACAATGAGCAGTTCTTC.

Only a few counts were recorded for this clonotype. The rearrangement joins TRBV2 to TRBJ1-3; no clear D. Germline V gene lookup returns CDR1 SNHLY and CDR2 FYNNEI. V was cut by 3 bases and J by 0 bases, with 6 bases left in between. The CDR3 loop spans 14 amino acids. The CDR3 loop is CASSEDHSGNTIYF. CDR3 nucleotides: TGTGCCAGCAGTGAGGACCACTCTGGAAACACCATATATTTT.

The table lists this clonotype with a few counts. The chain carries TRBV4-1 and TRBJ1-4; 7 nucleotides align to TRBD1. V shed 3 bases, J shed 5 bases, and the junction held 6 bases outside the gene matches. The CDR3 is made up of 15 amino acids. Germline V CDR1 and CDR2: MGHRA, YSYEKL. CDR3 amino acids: CASSHTMTGNEKLFF. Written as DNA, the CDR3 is TGCGCCAGCAGCCACACAATGACAGGGAATGAAAAACTGTTTTTT.

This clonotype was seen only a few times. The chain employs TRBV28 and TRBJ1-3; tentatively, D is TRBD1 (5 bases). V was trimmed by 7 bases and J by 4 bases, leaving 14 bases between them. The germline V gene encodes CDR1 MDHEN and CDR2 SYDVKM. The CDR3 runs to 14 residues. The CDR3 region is CASNPGPRGNTIYF. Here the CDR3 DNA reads TGTGCCAGCAACCCGGGACCGAGAGGAAACACCATATATTTT.

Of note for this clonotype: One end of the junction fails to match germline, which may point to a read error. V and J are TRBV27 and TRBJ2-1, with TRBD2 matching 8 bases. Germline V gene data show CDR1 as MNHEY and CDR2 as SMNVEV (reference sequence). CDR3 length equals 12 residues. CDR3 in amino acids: CASSPRGETRYF. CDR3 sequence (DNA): TGTGCCAGCAGCCCGCGGGGGGAGACCCGGTACTTC.

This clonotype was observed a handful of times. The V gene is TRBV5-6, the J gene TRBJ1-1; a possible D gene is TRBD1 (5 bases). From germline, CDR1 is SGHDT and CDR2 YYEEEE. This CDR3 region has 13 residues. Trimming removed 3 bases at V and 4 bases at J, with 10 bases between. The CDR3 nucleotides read TGTGCCAGCAGCTCCAGGGTGGGCACTGAAGCTTTCTTT. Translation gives CASSSRVGTEAFF.

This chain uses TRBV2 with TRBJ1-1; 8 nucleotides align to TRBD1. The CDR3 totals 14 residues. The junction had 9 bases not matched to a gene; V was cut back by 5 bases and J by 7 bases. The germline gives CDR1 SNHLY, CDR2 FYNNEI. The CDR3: CASSKQGGKGEAFF. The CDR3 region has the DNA TGTGCCAGCAGTAAACAGGGGGGAAAGGGTGAAGCTTTCTTT.

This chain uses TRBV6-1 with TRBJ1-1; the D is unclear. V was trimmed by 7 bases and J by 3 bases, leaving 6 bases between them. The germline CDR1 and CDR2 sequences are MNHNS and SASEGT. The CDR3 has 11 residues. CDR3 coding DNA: TGTGCCAGCATAACGTACACTGAAGCTTTCTTT. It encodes CASITYTEAFF.

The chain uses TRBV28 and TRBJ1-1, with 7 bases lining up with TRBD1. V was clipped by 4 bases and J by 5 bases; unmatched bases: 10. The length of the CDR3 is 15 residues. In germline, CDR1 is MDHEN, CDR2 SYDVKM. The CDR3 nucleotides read TGTGCCAGCAGTTCCCTGACAGGGAAGAAGACTGAAGCTTTCTTT. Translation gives CASSSLTGKKTEAFF.

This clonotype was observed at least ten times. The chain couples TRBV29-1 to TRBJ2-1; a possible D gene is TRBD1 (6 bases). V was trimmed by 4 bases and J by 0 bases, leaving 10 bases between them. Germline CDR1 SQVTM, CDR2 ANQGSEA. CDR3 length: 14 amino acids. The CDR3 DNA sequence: TGCAGCGTTGGGACAGTTATCTCCTACAATGAGCAGTTCTTC. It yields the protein CSVGTVISYNEQFF.

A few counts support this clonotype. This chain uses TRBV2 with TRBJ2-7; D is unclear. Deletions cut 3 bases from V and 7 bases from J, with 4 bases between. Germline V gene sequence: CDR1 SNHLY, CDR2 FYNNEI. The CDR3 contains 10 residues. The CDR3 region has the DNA TGTGCCAGCAGTGAGGAAGAGCAGTACTTC. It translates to CASSEEEQYF.

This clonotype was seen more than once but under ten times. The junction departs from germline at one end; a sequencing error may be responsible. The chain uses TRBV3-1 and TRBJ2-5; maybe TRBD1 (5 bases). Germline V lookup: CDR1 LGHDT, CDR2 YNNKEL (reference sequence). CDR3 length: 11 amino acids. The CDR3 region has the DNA TGTGCCAGCAGCCAAGAGGCAGGGCGGTTCTTC. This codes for CASSQEAGRFF.

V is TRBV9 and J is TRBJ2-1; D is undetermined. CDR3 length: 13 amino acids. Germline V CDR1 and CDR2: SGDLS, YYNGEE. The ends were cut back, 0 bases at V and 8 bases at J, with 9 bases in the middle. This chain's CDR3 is CASSVGFGHEQFF. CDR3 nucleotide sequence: TGTGCCAGCAGCGTAGGGTTCGGGCATGAGCAGTTCTTC.

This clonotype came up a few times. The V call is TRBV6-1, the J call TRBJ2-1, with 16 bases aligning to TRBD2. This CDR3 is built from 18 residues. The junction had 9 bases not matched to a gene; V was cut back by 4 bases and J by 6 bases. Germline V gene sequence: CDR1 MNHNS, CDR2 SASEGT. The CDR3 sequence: CASSAGTSGGVWVNEQFF. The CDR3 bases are TGTGCCAGCAGTGCCGGGACTAGCGGGGGGGTGTGGGTCAATGAGCAGTTCTTC.

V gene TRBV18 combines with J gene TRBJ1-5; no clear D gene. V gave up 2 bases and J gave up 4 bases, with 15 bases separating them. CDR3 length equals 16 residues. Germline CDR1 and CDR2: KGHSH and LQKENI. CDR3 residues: CASSPRPGSGNQPQHF. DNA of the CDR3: TGTGCCAGCTCACCAAGGCCAGGTTCTGGTAATCAGCCCCAGCATTTT.

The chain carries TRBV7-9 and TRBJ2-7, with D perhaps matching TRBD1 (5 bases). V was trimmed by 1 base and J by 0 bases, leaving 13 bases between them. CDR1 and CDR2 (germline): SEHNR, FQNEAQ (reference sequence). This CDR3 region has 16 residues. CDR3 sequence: CASSLGGSLSSYEQYF. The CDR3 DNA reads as TGTGCCAGCAGCTTAGGGGGCTCATTAAGCTCCTACGAGCAGTACTTC.

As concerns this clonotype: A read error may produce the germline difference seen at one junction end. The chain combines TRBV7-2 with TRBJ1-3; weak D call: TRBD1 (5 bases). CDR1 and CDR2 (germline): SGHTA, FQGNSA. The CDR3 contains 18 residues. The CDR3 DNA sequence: TGTGCCAGCAGCCCTAGAGGGACGAGGGCCGTCTCTGGAAACACCATATACTTT. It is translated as CASSPRGTRAVSGNTIYF.

The CDR3 sequence is CAWIRLAGSTDTQYF. The DNA for the CDR3 is TGTGCCTGGATTCGACTAGCGGGAAGCACAGATACGCAGTATTTT. The chain has TRBV30 and TRBJ2-3; 11 nucleotides line up with TRBD2. The CDR3 runs 15 residues. After removal of 4 bases from V and 0 bases from J, the junction contained 3 bases not matched to a gene. Per the germline V gene, CDR1 is GTSNPN and CDR2 is SVGIG (reference sequence).

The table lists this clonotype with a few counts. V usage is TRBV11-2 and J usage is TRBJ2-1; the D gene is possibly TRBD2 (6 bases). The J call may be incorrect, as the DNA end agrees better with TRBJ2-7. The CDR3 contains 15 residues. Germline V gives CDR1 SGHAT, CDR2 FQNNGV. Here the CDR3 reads CASSADLTRAYEQYF. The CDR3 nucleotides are TGTGCCAGCAGCGCGGACCTGACTAGGGCCTACGAGCAGTACTTC.

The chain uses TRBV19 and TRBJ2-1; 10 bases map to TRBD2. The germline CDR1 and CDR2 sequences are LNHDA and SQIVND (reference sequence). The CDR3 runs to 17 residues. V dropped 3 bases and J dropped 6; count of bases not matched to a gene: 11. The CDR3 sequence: CASSIRESGGAINEQFF. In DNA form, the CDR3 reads TGTGCCAGTAGTATTAGGGAAAGCGGGGGGGCCATCAATGAGCAGTTCTTC. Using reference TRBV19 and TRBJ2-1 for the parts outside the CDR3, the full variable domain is DGGITQSPKYLFRKEGQNVTLSCEQNLNHDAMYWYRQDPGQGLRLIYYSQIVNDFQKGDIAEGYSVSREKKESFPLTVTSAQKNPTAFYLCASSIRESGGAINEQFFGPGTRLTVL.

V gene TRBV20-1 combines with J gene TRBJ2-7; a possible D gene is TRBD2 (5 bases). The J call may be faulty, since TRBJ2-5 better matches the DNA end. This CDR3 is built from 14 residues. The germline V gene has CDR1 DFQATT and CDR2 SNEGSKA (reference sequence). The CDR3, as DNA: TGCAGTGCCACCCCTTTGCGGGCCCAGGAGACCCAGTACTTC. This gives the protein CSATPLRAQETQYF.